Shown below are 22 T cell receptor beta chains from a single sample sequenced in a study of blood T cell repertoires in COVID-19. TCRdb keeps only in-frame clones here, not all; method: immunoSEQ multiplex PCR. The table has fewer than 650,000 clones, around nine tenths seen once; the top ten hold 7.5% to 9%. Sample: peripheral blood. Receptor source: a woman aged 50 to 65 with COVID-19, enrolled during active disease.

The chain links TRBV3-1 (or the pseudogene TRBV3-2) to TRBJ1-1; 8 bases are shared with TRBD1. The CDR3 length is 15 residues. With V trimmed by 3 bases and J by 6 bases, 9 bases remained unmatched. Looked up from germline, CDR1 is LGHDT and CDR2 is YNNKEL (reference sequence). CDR3 amino acids: CASSHLPRTGPEAFF. In DNA form, the CDR3 reads TGTGCCAGCAGCCATCTCCCCCGGACAGGGCCTGAAGCTTTCTTT.

In its sample, this clone was seen once. The chain couples TRBV6-5 to TRBJ1-2, with 8 nucleotides matching TRBD1. CDR1 and CDR2 (germline): MNHEY, SVGAGI. Germline trimming cut 4 bases from V and 7 bases from J; bases unmatched to any gene: 11. The CDR3 runs to 15 residues. The CDR3: CASSSRGLPSGGYTF. DNA for the CDR3: TGTGCCAGCAGTTCCAGGGGGCTCCCTTCGGGTGGCTACACCTTC.

On this clone itself: The sample has other DNA sequences that encode this CDR3 too. The chain recombines TRBV19 with TRBJ1-5; TRBD1 might be the D (5 bases). V lost 3 bases to trimming and J lost 5 bases, with 8 bases between them. The CDR3 runs to 13 residues. The germline gives CDR1 LNHDA, CDR2 SQIVND (reference sequence). CDR3 protein: CASSIRGDQPQHF. The CDR3 nucleotides read TGTGCCAGTAGTATCCGGGGGGATCAGCCCCAGCATTTT. Variable domain in full (rest from reference TRBV19 and TRBJ1-5): DGGITQSPKYLFRKEGQNVTLSCEQNLNHDAMYWYRQDPGQGLRLIYYSQIVNDFQKGDIAEGYSVSREKKESFPLTVTSAQKNPTAFYLCASSIRGDQPQHFGDGTRLSIL.

J is TRBJ2-2 and V is TRBV27; D is perhaps TRBD2 (5 bases). V lost 2 bases and J 4 bases, leaving 14 bases between the germline ends. Germline CDR1 is MNHEY and CDR2 is SMNVEV (reference sequence). The CDR3 extends over 16 amino acids. The CDR3 protein is CASSLIWTEGTGELFF. The CDR3 nucleotides read TGTGCCAGCAGTTTAATCTGGACTGAGGGCACCGGGGAGCTGTTTTTT.

The rearrangement uses TRBV24-1 and TRBJ1-2; 11 bases match TRBD1. The ends lost 4 bases at V and 8 bases at J; junction bases unmatched: 8. The CDR3 sequence is 15 residues long. Germline CDR1 reads KGHDR; CDR2 reads SFDVKD. The CDR3 DNA is TGTGCCACCAGTGACCCTGGACAGGGGGCAGGGGGCTACACCTTC. Its translation: CATSDPGQGAGGYTF.

The chain uses TRBV12-5 and TRBJ2-5; D unresolved. V lost 4 bases, J lost 2 bases, and 2 bases lay in between. The V gene's germline CDR1 is LGHNT and CDR2 FRNRAP. This CDR3 has 11 amino acids. This CDR3 reads CASGSQETQYF. The CDR3 nucleotides are TGTGCTAGTGGTTCTCAAGAGACCCAGTACTTC.

The V and J genes are TRBV6-5 and TRBJ2-1, with 7 bases lining up with TRBD2. Germline V gene sequence: CDR1 MNHEY, CDR2 SVGAGI. The ends lost 7 bases at V and 4 bases at J; junction bases unmatched: 4. The CDR3 extends over 13 amino acids. The CDR3 loop reads CASTRGSYNEQFF. CDR3 sequence (DNA): TGTGCCAGCACGCGGGGGAGTTACAATGAGCAGTTCTTC.

The gene calls are TRBV6-5 and TRBJ1-4; D possibly corresponds to TRBD1 (5 bases). Germline CDR1 reads MNHEY; CDR2 reads SVGAGI. The CDR3 extends over 16 amino acids. V was cut by 0 bases and J by 8 bases, with 16 bases left in between. CDR3 amino acids: CASSYSRTQPKEKLFF. The CDR3, as DNA: TGTGCCAGCAGTTACTCAAGGACACAACCCAAAGAAAAACTGTTTTTT.

This clone was observed many times. The chain carries TRBV7-9 and TRBJ2-3, with 8 bases identical to TRBD2. Germline values: CDR1 SEHNR, CDR2 FQNEAQ (reference sequence). The CDR3 totals 14 residues. With V trimmed by 3 bases and J by 1 base, 0 bases remained unmatched. This chain's CDR3 is CASSLTSGTDTQYF. The CDR3, as DNA: TGTGCCAGCAGCTTGACTAGCGGCACAGATACGCAGTATTTT.

Remarks on this clone: Sequence at one end of the junction differs from germline and may be a read error. The chain joins TRBV13 to TRBJ2-1, with D perhaps matching TRBD2 (6 bases). CDR1 is PRHDT, CDR2 FYEKMQ, per germline (reference sequence). The CDR3 contains 16 residues. CDR3: CASRLAGSIPGDEQFF. DNA for the CDR3: TGTGCCAGCAGGTTAGCAGGGTCTATCCCGGGAGATGAGCAGTTCTTC.

The CDR3: CASSLSQGNEQYF. In DNA form, the CDR3 reads TGCGCCAGCAGCTTGAGTCAGGGGAACGAGCAGTACTTC. The chain combines TRBV5-1 with TRBJ2-7; D is possibly TRBD1 (6 bases). The ends were cut back, 1 base at V and 5 bases at J, with 10 bases in the middle. The length of the CDR3 is 13 residues. Germline lookup yields CDR1 SGHRS and CDR2 YFSETQ. Full variable domain (outside the CDR3, taken from reference TRBV5-1 and TRBJ2-7): KAGVTQTPRYLIKTRGQQVTLSCSPISGHRSVSWYQQTPGQGLQFLFEYFSETQRNKGNFPGRFSGRQFSNSRSEMNVSTLELGDSALYLCASSLSQGNEQYFGPGTRLTVT.

The chain is built from TRBV5-4 and TRBJ2-3; TRBD1 matches 9 bases. The CDR3 totals 16 residues. J gave up 8 bases and V 0 bases, and 10 bases lay outside the gene matches. Germline assignment: CDR1 SGHNT and CDR2 YYREEE (reference sequence). CDR3 sequence: CASSLAPRLTGGTQYF. In DNA form, the CDR3 reads TGTGCCAGCAGCTTGGCCCCCCGCTTGACAGGGGGTACGCAGTATTTT.

This chain connects TRBV7-9 to TRBJ1-1, with TRBD1 matching over 11 bases. This CDR3 has 14 amino acids. V lost 3 bases and J lost 3; bases outside the gene matches: 0. CDR1 SEHNR and CDR2 FQNEAQ come from the germline V gene (reference sequence). The DNA of the CDR3 is TGTGCCAGCAGCTTGGGACAGGGGGACACTGAAGCTTTCTTT. It yields the protein CASSLGQGDTEAFF.

V is TRBV6-5 and J is TRBJ2-2; TRBD1 matches 8 bases. CDR1 MNHEY and CDR2 SVGAGI come from the germline V gene. There are 14 residues in the CDR3. Losses at the gene ends were 0 bases for V and 6 bases for J; bases not matched to a gene: 0. CDR3 DNA: TGTGCCAGCAGTTACTCGACAGGGGCCGGGGAGCTGTTTTTT. This codes for CASSYSTGAGELFF.

The chain links TRBV6-5 to TRBJ2-2; D is undetermined. Per germline, CDR1 MNHEY and CDR2 SVGAGI. V dropped 6 bases and J dropped 9 bases, with 14 bases sitting between them. The CDR3 consists of 13 residues. In DNA, the CDR3 is TGTGCCAGCAGGTCCCTAGAGCTGCGGGAGCTGTTTTTT. Protein sequence: CASRSLELRELFF.

This sequence joins TRBV9 and TRBJ2-3; D gene unclear. The CDR3 runs to 14 residues. CDR1 and CDR2 from the germline V gene are SGDLS and YYNGEE. Between the trimmed V and J ends, which lost 0 bases and 4 bases, there was a span of 9 bases. The CDR3 loop is CASSVVSVSDTQYF. The CDR3 DNA sequence: TGTGCCAGCAGCGTAGTTAGTGTGTCAGATACGCAGTATTTT.

The CDR3 reads CASSLEWTTEETQYF. The CDR3 DNA sequence: TGTGCCAGCAGCTTAGAATGGACGACAGAAGAGACCCAGTACTTC. This chain uses TRBV11-2 with TRBJ2-5, with D perhaps TRBD1 (5 bases). From germline, CDR1 is SGHAT and CDR2 FQNNGV. The CDR3 is made up of 15 amino acids. Trimming shortened V by 0 bases and J by 3 bases, and 11 bases separated the two germline ends.

The CDR3 coding sequence is TGTGCCAGCACGCGGGGGGACAGAGGTTCACCCCTCCACTTT. Protein product: CASTRGDRGSPLHF. This chain connects TRBV27 to TRBJ1-6; TRBD1 aligns across 7 bases. The CDR3 is 14 amino acids. Germline CDR1 MNHEY, CDR2 SMNVEV (reference sequence). The junction had 9 bases not matched to a gene; V was cut back by 7 bases and J by 9 bases.

CDR3 protein: CASSQTQGSGSPLHF. CDR3 nucleotide sequence: TGCGCCAGCAGCCAAACACAGGGTAGTGGTTCACCCCTCCACTTT. The rearrangement links TRBV4-1 to TRBJ1-6; D perhaps matches TRBD1 (6 bases). The CDR3 is 15 residues long. The ends were cut back, 2 bases at V and 9 bases at J, with 14 bases in the middle. The germline gives CDR1 MGHRA, CDR2 YSYEKL.

The V and J genes are TRBV7-9 and TRBJ1-4; TRBD1 is a possible D gene (6 bases). The V and J ends lost 1 base and 8 bases respectively, with 14 bases between them. Germline V CDR1 and CDR2: SEHNR, FQNEAQ (reference sequence). This CDR3 spans 15 amino acids. The CDR3 loop reads CASSLDVQGGEKLFF. In DNA, the CDR3 is TGTGCCAGCAGCTTAGACGTACAGGGTGGCGAAAAACTGTTTTTT.

The chain carries TRBV24-1 and TRBJ2-1; 8 bases align to TRBD1. Germline V gene sequence: CDR1 KGHDR, CDR2 SFDVKD. This CDR3 contains 16 residues. The V segment lost 0 bases and the J segment 5 bases; nucleotides outside the gene matches: 5. CDR3 amino acids: CATSDLDRGRNNEQFF. DNA of the CDR3: TGTGCCACCAGTGATTTGGACAGGGGAAGAAACAATGAGCAGTTCTTC.

The chain is built from TRBV30 and TRBJ2-5, with D hard to call. The CDR3 covers 12 residues. CDR1 GTSNPN and CDR2 SVGIG come from the germline V gene (reference sequence). Trimming cost V 0 bases and J 5 bases, with 7 bases left between them. CDR3 bases: TGTGCCTGGAGTGTACACATGGAGACCCAGTACTTC. Translation: CAWSVHMETQYF.